Listed below are T cell receptor beta chains from one sample, sequenced in a study of T cells after yellow fever vaccination. TCRdb re-called the 5' RACE reads through MiXCR, storing one row per CDR3 protein. The table shows some 390,000 distinct CDR3 sequences, with approximately 18% occurring only once. This specimen was PBMCs, taken before the yellow fever booster vaccination. The receptors were sampled from a man between 18 and 29 years old who received the YFV17D yellow fever vaccine. Both conserved end residues are part of each CDR3. Each record gives: D gene, J gene, clone size, V gene, CDR3 protein, CDR3 DNA. D genes are given only for firm matches. A clone size is listed for some rows: how often the clone was seen (once, few, many), or a class if it is expanded.

NA TRBJ2-1 NA TRBV6-6 CASTIIGYNEQFF TGTGCCAGCACCATCATTGGCTACAATGAGCAGTTCTTC
TRBD2 TRBJ2-3 few TRBV24-1 CATSDASGGAGDTQYF TGTGCCACCAGTGACGCCAGCGGGGGGGCTGGAGATACGCAGTATTTT
NA TRBJ2-1 NA TRBV14 CASSQETASLSSYNEQFF TGTGCCAGCAGCCAAGAGACAGCTTCTTTAAGCTCCTACAATGAGCAGTTCTTC
TRBD1 TRBJ2-1 NA TRBV4-1 CASSQGDRGNEQFF TGCGCCAGCAGCCAAGGGGACAGGGGCAATGAGCAGTTCTTC
NA TRBJ2-7 few TRBV2 CASRPSYEQYF TGTGCCAGCAGACCATCCTACGAGCAGTACTTC
NA TRBJ1-3 many TRBV29-1 CSVGASSGNTIYF TGCAGCGTTGGGGCTAGCTCTGGAAACACCATATATTTT
TRBD1 TRBJ1-3 few TRBV6-1 CASSEERTGGYGNTIYF TGTGCCAGCAGTGAAGAGAGGACAGGGGGATATGGAAACACCATATATTTT
NA TRBJ2-1 few TRBV12-3/TRBV12-4 CASSFGQGYEQFF TGTGCCAGCAGTTTCGGGCAGGGGTATGAGCAGTTCTTC
NA TRBJ2-7 NA TRBV20-1 CSAGRLGYEQYF TGCAGTGCTGGACGACTAGGCTACGAGCAGTACTTC
NA TRBJ2-3 few TRBV24-1 CATSDAQGMGTDTQYF TGTGCCACCAGTGATGCTCAGGGGATGGGCACAGATACGCAGTATTTT
TRBD1 TRBJ1-5 once TRBV10-3 CAISETDRGSNQPQHF TGTGCCATCAGTGAAACCGACAGGGGGAGCAATCAGCCCCAGCATTTT
NA TRBJ1-2 NA TRBV30 CAWSDRAQGRHGYTF TGTGCCTGGAGTGACCGGGCTCAGGGTCGACATGGCTACACCTTC
NA TRBJ2-3 few TRBV7-8 CASSLARLGRDTQYF TGTGCCAGCAGCTTAGCCCGACTAGGAAGAGATACGCAGTATTTT
TRBD2 TRBJ2-1 few TRBV29-1 CSVDSAGGSGQFF TGCAGCGTTGATTCGGCGGGGGGGTCTGGGCAGTTCTTC
TRBD1 TRBJ1-6 NA TRBV12-3/TRBV12-4 CASSSRQGGYNSPLHF TGTGCCAGCAGTTCCCGACAGGGGGGCTATAATTCACCCCTCCACTTT
NA TRBJ1-1 few TRBV5-1 CASSGWEFMNTEAFF TGCGCCAGCAGCGGGTGGGAGTTTATGAACACTGAAGCTTTCTTT
TRBD2 TRBJ2-3 NA TRBV4-1 CASSENPGLAGGDTQYF TGCGCCAGCAGCGAAAACCCGGGACTAGCGGGGGGAGATACGCAGTATTTT
TRBD2 TRBJ2-1 few TRBV6-5 CVSKTSGYNEQFF TGTGTTAGCAAGACTAGCGGATACAATGAGCAGTTCTTC
NA TRBJ2-7 NA TRBV9 CASSVGDTNYEQYF TGTGCCAGCAGCGTCGGGGACACGAACTACGAGCAGTACTTC
NA TRBJ1-4 few TRBV28 CASSPSPRQDPNEKLFF TGTGCCAGCAGTCCATCGCCTCGACAAGACCCTAATGAAAAACTGTTTTTT
NA TRBJ2-7 NA TRBV6-5 CASSPSPGGWYEQYF TGTGCCAGCAGTCCATCTCCAGGGGGGTGGTACGAGCAGTACTTC
NA TRBJ2-5 NA TRBV4-1 CASSQEWRDHQETQYF TGCGCCAGCAGCCAAGAGTGGCGGGATCACCAAGAGACCCAGTACTTC